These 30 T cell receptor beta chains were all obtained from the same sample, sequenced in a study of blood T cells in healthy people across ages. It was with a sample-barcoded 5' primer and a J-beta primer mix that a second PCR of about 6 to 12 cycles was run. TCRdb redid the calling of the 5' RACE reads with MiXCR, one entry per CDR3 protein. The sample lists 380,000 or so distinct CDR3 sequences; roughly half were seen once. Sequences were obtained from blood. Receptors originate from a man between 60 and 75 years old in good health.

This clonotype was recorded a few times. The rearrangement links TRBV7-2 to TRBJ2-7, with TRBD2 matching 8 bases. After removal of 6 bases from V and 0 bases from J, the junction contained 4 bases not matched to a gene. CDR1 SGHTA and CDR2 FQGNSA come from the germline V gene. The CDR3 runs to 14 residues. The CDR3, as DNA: TGTGCCAGCAGTACTAGCGGTTACTCCTACGAGCAGTACTTC. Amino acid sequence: CASSTSGYSYEQYF. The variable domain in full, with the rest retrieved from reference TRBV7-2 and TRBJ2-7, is GAGVSQSPSNKVTEKGKDVELRCDPISGHTALYWYRQSLGQGLEFLIYFQGNSAPDKSGLPSDRFSAERTGGSVSTLTIQRTQQEDSAVYLCASSTSGYSYEQYFGPGTRLTVT.

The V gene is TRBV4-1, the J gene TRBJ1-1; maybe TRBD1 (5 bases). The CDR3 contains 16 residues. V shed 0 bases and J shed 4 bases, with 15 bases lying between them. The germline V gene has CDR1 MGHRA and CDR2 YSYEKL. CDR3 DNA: TGCGCCAGCAGCCAAGAGACTACTAGGGGTTTCACTGAAGCTTTCTTT. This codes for CASSQETTRGFTEAFF.

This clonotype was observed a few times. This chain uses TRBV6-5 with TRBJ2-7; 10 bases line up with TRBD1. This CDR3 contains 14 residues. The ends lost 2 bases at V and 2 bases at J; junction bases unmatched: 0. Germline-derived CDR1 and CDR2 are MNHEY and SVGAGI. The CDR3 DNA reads TGTGCCAGCAGTTACGGACAGGGGGCCTACGAGCAGTACTTC. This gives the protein CASSYGQGAYEQYF.

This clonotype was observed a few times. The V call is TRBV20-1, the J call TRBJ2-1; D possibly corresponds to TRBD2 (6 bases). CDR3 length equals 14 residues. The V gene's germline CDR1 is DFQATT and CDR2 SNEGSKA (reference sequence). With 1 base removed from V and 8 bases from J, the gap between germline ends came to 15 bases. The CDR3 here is CSARVKGGWDEQFF. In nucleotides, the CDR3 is TGCAGTGCTAGAGTAAAGGGAGGCTGGGATGAGCAGTTCTTC.

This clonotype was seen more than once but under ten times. The DNA of the CDR3 is TGCGCCAGCAGCTTGGGGGCCGGAACAGGGCGAAATGAGCAGTTCTTC. It translates to CASSLGAGTGRNEQFF. The rearrangement uses TRBV5-1 and TRBJ2-1, with TRBD1 as a possible D gene (6 bases). Trimming removed 0 bases at V and 7 bases at J, with 17 bases between. CDR1 and CDR2 from the germline V gene are SGHRS and YFSETQ. This CDR3 is 16 amino acids long.

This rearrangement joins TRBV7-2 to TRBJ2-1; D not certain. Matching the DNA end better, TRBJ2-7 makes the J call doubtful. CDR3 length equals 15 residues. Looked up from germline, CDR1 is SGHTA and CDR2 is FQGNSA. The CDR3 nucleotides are TGTGCCAGCAGCTTAGGGGGTGGTTCCTACAACGAGCAGTACTTC. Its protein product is CASSLGGGSYNEQYF.

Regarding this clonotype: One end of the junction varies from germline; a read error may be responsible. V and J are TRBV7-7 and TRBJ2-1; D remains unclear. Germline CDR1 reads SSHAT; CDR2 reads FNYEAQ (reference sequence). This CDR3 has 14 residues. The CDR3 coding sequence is TGTGCTAGCAGCTTAGATGCAGCGACCAATGAGCAGTTCTTC. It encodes CASSLDAATNEQFF. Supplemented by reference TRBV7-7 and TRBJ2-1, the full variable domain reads GAGVSQSPRYKVTKRGQDVTLRCDPISSHATLYWYQQALGQGPEFLTYFNYEAQPDKSGLPSDRFSAERPEGSISTLTIQRTEQRDSAMYRCASSLDAATNEQFFGPGTRLTVL.

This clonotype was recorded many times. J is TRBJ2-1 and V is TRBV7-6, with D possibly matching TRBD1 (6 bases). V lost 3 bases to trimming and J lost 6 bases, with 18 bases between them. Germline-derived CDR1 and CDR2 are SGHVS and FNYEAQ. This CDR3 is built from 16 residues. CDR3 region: CASSLGAGSSANEQFF. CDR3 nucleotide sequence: TGTGCCAGCAGCTTGGGGGCCGGGTCGTCGGCCAATGAGCAGTTCTTC.

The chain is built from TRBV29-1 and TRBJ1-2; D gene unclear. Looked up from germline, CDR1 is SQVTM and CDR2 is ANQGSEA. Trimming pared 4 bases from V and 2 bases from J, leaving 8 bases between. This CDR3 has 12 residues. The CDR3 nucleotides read TGCAGCGTTGGGGCGTCCAACTATGGCTACACCTTC. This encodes CSVGASNYGYTF.

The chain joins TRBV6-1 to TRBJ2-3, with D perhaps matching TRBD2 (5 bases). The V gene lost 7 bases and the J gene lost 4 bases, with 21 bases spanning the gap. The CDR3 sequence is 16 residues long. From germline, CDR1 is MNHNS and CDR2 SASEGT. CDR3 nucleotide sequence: TGTGCCAGCACCCGGGGTGCGACCTCTAGCCCAGATACGCAGTATTTT. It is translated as CASTRGATSSPDTQYF.

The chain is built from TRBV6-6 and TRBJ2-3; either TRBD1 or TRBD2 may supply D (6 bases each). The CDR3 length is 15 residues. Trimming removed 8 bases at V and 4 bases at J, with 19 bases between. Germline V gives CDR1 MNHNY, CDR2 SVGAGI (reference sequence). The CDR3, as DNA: TGTGCCAGCGGCCCGCGGCCCGGGGGCGCAGATACGCAGTATTTT. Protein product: CASGPRPGGADTQYF.

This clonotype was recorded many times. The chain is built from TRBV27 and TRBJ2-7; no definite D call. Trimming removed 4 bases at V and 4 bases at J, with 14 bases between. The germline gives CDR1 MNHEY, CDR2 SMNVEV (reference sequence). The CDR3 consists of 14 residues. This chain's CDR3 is CASSSPPGSYEQYF. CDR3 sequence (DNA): TGTGCCAGCAGTTCCCCCCCTGGATCTTACGAGCAGTACTTC.

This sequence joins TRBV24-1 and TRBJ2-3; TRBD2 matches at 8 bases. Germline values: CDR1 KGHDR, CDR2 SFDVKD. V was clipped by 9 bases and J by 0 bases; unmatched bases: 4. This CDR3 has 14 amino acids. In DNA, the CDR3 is TGTGCCACCGGTAGCGGGACTAGCACAGATACGCAGTATTTT. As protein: CATGSGTSTDTQYF.

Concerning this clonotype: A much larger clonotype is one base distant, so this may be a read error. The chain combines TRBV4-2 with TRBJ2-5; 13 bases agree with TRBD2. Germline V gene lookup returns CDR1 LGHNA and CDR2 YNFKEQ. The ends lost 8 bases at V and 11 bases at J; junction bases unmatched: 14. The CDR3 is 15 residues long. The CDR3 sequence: CASGRLAGGDNEQYF. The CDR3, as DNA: TGTGCCAGCGGACGACTAGCGGGGGGAGACAATGAGCAGTACTTC.

CDR3 sequence (DNA): TGTGCCAGCAGTTATGGGGCCCTGCGGGGCTACACCTTC. It is translated as CASSYGALRGYTF. This chain connects TRBV2 to TRBJ1-2, with D maybe TRBD1 (5 bases). Trimming took off 5 bases at V and 8 bases at J, with 15 bases between the two ends. Germline V gives CDR1 SNHLY, CDR2 FYNNEI. The length of the CDR3 is 13 residues. Looking up the rest from reference TRBV2 and TRBJ1-2 gives the full variable domain: EPEVTQTPSHQVTQMGQEVILRCVPISNHLYFYWYRQILGQKVEFLVSFYNNEISEKSEIFDDQFSVERPDGSNFTLKIRSTKLEDSAMYFCASSYGALRGYTFGSGTRLTVV.

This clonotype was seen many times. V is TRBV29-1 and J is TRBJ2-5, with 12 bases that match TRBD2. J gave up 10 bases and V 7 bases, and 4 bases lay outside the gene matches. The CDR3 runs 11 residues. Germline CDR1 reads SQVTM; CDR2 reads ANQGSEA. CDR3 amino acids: CSARTSGNQYF. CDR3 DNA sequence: TGCAGCGCCCGGACTAGCGGGAACCAGTACTTC.

The CDR3: CASSTRQAQETQYF. CDR3 DNA: TGTGCCAGCAGCACAAGACAGGCCCAAGAGACCCAGTACTTC. The V and J genes are TRBV7-9 and TRBJ2-5; perhaps TRBD1 as D (6 bases). The CDR3 consists of 14 residues. Trimming pared 5 bases from V and 1 base from J, leaving 11 bases between. From germline, CDR1 is SEHNR and CDR2 FQNEAQ (reference sequence).

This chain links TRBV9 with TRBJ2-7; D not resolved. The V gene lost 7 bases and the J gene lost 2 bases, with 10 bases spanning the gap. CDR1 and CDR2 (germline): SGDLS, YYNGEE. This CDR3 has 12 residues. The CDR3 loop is CASHIGPYEQYF. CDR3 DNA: TGTGCCAGCCACATTGGTCCCTACGAGCAGTACTTC. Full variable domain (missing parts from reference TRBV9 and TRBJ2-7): DSGVTQTPKHLITATGQRVTLRCSPRSGDLSVYWYQQSLDQGLQFLIQYYNGEERAKGNILERFSAQQFPDLHSELNLSSLELGDSALYFCASHIGPYEQYFGPGTRLTVT.

The CDR3 protein is CASSHSGPSETQYF. The CDR3 coding sequence is TGTGCCAGCAGCCACAGCGGCCCCTCAGAGACCCAGTACTTC. The chain couples TRBV4-2 to TRBJ2-5, with D maybe TRBD2 (5 bases). Germline lookup yields CDR1 LGHNA and CDR2 YNFKEQ. V was shortened by 3 bases and J by 4 bases, with 12 bases between the two germline ends. The CDR3 extends over 14 amino acids.

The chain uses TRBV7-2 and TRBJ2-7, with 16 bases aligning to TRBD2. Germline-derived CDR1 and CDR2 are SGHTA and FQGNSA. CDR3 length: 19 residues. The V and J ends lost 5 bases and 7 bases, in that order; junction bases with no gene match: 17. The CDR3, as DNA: TGTGCCAGCAGCGACCCGGGACTAGCGGGAGGGAGCTCCTACAATGAGCAGTACTTC. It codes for CASSDPGLAGGSSYNEQYF.

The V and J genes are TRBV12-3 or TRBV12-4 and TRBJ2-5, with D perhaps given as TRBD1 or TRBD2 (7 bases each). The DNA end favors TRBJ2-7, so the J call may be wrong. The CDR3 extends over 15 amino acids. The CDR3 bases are TGTGCCAGCGGCCCGGGGGAGGGGGCATCCTACGAGCAGTACTTC. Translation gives CASGPGEGASYEQYF.

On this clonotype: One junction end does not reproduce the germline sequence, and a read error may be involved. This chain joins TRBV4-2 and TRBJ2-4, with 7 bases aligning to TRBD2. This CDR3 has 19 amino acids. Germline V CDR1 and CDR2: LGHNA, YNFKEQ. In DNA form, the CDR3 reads TGTGCCAGCAGCCAAGATCGGCCTAGCGGAAACCTAGCCGAAAACATTCAGTACTTC. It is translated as CASSQDRPSGNLAENIQYF.

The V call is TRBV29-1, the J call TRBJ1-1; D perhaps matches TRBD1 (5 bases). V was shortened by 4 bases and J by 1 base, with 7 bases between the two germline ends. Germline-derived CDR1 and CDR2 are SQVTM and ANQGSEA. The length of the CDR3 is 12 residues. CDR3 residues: CSVAGTNTEAFF. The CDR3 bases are TGCAGCGTTGCAGGGACGAACACTGAAGCTTTCTTT.

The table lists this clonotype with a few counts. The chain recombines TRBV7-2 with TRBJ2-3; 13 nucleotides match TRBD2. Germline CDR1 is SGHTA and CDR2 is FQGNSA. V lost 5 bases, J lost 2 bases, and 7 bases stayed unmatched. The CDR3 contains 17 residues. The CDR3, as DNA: TGTGCCAGCAGCCCCCGGACTAGCGGGGGCCTCACAGATACGCAGTATTTT. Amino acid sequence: CASSPRTSGGLTDTQYF.

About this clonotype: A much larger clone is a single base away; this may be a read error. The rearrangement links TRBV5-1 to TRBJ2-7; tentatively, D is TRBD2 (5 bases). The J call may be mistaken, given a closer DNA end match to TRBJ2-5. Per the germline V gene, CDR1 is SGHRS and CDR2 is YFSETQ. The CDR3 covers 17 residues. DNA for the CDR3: TGCGCCAGCAGCGGATCTAGCAGGAACATTCGTCGAGAGACCCAGTACTTC. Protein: CASSGSSRNIRRETQYF.

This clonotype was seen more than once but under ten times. CDR3: CASNPGQGFSTDNEQFF. The CDR3 bases are TGTGCCAGCAACCCGGGACAGGGCTTTTCTACAGACAATGAGCAGTTCTTC. V usage is TRBV11-2 and J usage is TRBJ2-1, with 9 bases lining up with TRBD1. Trimming removed 7 bases from V and 5 bases from J; junction bases left unmatched: 15. Germline V gene lookup returns CDR1 SGHAT and CDR2 FQNNGV. The length of the CDR3 is 17 residues.

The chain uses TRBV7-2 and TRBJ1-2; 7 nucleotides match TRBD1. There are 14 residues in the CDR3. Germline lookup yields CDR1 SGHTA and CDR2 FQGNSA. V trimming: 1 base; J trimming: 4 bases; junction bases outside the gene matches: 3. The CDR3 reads CASSLGTGGYGYTF. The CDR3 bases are TGTGCCAGCAGCTTAGGGACAGGAGGCTATGGCTACACCTTC.

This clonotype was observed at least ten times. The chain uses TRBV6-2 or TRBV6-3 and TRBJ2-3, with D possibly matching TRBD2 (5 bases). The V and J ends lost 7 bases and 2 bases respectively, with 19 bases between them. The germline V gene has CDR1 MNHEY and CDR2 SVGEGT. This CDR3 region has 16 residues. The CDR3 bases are TGTGCCAGCATGGGTTCCACCGCCGGGAACACAGATACGCAGTATTTT. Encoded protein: CASMGSTAGNTDTQYF.

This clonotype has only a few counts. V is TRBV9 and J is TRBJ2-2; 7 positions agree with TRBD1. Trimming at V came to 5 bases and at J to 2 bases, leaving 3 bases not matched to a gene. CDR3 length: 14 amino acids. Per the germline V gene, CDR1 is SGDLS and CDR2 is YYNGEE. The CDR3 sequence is CASSGTVNTGELFF. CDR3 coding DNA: TGTGCCAGCAGTGGGACAGTTAACACCGGGGAGCTGTTTTTT.

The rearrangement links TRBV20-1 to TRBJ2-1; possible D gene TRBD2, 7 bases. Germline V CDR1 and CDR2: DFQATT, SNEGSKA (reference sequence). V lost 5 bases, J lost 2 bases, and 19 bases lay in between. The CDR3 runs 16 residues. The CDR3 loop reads CSASQGGGTPYNEQFF. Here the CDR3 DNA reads TGCAGTGCTTCCCAAGGGGGGGGGACGCCCTACAATGAGCAGTTCTTC.